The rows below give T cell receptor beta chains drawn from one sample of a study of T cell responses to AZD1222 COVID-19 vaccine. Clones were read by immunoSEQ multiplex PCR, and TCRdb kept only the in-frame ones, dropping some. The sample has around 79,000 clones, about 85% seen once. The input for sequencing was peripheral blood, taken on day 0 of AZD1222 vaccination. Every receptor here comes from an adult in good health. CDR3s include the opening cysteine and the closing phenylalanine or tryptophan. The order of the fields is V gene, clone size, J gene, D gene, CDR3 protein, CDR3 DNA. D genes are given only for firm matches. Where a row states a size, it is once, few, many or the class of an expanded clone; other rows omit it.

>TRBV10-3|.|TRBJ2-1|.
CAISDEGARSSYNEQFF
TGTGCCATCAGTGACGAAGGGGCACGGAGCTCCTACAATGAGCAGTTCTTC
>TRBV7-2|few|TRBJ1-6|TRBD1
CASSLEQGSYSPLHF
TGTGCCAGCAGCTTAGAACAGGGGTCCTATTCACCCCTCCACTTT
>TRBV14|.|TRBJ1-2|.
CASSETAFYGYTF
TGTGCCAGCAGCGAGACGGCGTTCTATGGCTACACCTTC
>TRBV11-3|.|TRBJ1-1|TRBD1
CASSLGQGRTNTEAFF
TGTGCCAGCAGCTTAGGACAGGGAAGGACGAACACTGAAGCTTTCTTT
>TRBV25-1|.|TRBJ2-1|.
CASSEQYNEQFF
TGTGCCAGCAGTGAACAGTACAATGAGCAGTTCTTC
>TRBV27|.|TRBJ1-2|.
CASSSPTTANYGYTF
TGTGCCAGCAGTTCGCCTACGACCGCTAACTATGGCTACACCTTC
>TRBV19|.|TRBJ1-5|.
CASSMRREAQPQHF
TGTGCCAGTAGTATGAGGAGGGAGGCTCAGCCCCAGCATTTT
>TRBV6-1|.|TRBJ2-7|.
CASSEWGAYEQYF
TGTGCCAGCAGTGAATGGGGGGCTTACGAGCAGTACTTC
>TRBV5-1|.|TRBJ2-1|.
CASSPSWGKDEQFF
TGCGCCAGCAGCCCGTCCTGGGGCAAGGATGAGCAGTTCTTC
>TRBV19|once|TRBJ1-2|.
CASSKGSGYTF
TGTGCCAGTTCCAAAGGGTCAGGCTACACCTTC
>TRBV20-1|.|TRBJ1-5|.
CSAGTDQPQHF
TGCAGTGCTGGTACCGATCAGCCCCAGCATTTT
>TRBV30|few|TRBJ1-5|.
CAWSVSGGRQPQHF
TGTGCCTGGAGTGTATCCGGGGGTCGTCAGCCCCAGCATTTT
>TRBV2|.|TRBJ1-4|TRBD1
CASSSTGAATNEKLFF
TGTGCCAGCAGTTCTACAGGGGCTGCAACTAATGAAAAACTGTTTTTT
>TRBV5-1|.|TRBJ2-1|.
CASSLVVVGQFF
TGCGCCAGCAGCTTGGTGGTAGTGGGGCAGTTCTTC
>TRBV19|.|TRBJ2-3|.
CASSTRRETDTQYF
TGTGCCAGTAGTACCCGGAGGGAAACAGATACGCAGTATTTT
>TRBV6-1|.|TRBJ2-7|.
CASSERQEPYEQYF
TGTGCCAGCAGTGAGCGCCAAGAGCCCTACGAGCAGTACTTC
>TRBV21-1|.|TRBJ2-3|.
CASSNGTSGSTDTQYF
TGTGCCAGCAGCAACGGGACTAGCGGATCCACAGATACGCAGTATTTT
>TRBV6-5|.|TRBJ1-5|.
CASSYRGNLQPQHF
TGTGCCAGCAGTTACAGAGGGAATCTTCAGCCCCAGCATTTT
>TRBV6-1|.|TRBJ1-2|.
CASSEGGGYGYTF
TGTGCCAGCAGTGAAGGAGGGGGCTATGGCTACACCTTC
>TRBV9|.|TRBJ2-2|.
CASSVGHVASGELFF
TGTGCCAGCAGCGTGGGCCACGTAGCTTCCGGGGAGCTGTTTTTT
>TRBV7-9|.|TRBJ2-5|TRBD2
CASSLASSGALETQYF
TGTGCCAGCAGCTTAGCTTCTAGCGGGGCCCTTGAGACCCAGTACTTC
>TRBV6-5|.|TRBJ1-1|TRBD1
CASSYLAGGGTEAFF
TGTGCCAGCAGTTACCTCGCAGGGGGCGGCACTGAAGCTTTCTTT
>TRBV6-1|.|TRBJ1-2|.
CASSDTGINYGYTF
TGTGCCAGCAGTGATACAGGGATTAACTATGGCTACACCTTC
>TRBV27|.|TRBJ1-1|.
CASRPPAQAEAFF
TGTGCCAGCAGACCCCCTGCCCAAGCTGAAGCTTTCTTT
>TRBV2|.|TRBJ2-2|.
CASNLGGWTGELFF
TGTGCCAGCAATTTAGGGGGTTGGACCGGGGAGCTGTTTTTT
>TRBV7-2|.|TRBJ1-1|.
CASSRTVNTEAFF
TGTGCCAGCAGCAGAACAGTGAACACTGAAGCTTTCTTT
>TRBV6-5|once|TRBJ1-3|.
CASSYARGSGNTIYF
TGTGCCAGCAGTTACGCCAGGGGCTCTGGAAACACCATATATTTT
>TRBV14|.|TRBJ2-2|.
CASSLFNGGGTGELFF
TGTGCCAGCAGCCTCTTTAATGGGGGAGGCACCGGGGAGCTGTTTTTT
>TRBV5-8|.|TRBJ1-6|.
CASLPRGTNYNSPLHF
TGTGCCAGCCTCCCGAGGGGAACCAACTATAATTCACCCCTCCACTTT
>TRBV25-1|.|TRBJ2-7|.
CASSVTPYEQYF
TGTGCCAGCAGCGTGACCCCCTACGAGCAGTACTTC
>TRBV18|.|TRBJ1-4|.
CASSPSAGATNEKLFF
TGTGCCAGCTCACCATCAGCCGGTGCAACTAATGAAAAACTGTTTTTT
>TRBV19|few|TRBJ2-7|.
CASSPGHQYEQYF
TGTGCCAGTAGTCCGGGACACCAATACGAGCAGTACTTC
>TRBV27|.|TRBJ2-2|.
CASSRTPGFAGELFF
TGTGCCAGCAGCCGAACTCCAGGGTTTGCCGGGGAGCTGTTTTTT
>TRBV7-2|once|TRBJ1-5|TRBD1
CASSFGGTDNQPQHF
TGTGCCAGCAGCTTTGGTGGGACAGACAATCAGCCCCAGCATTTT
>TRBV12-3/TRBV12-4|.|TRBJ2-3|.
CASSKGVDTQYF
TGTGCCAGCAGCAAAGGAGTGGATACGCAGTATTTT
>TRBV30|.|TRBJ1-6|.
CAWNDLTDSPLHF
TGTGCCTGGAATGATCTAACCGATTCACCCCTCCACTTT
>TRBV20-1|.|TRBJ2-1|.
CSAPNNEQFF
TGCAGTGCTCCAAATAATGAGCAGTTCTTC
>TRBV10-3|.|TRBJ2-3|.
CAISEADTQYF
TGTGCCATCAGTGAGGCAGATACGCAGTATTTT
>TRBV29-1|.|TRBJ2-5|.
CSVATGLGGQTQYF
TGCAGCGTTGCCACGGGACTTGGGGGCCAGACCCAGTACTTC
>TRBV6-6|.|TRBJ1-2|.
CASSYGRDGYTF
TGTGCCAGCAGTTACGGGCGGGATGGCTACACCTTC
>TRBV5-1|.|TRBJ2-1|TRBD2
CASSLVASGRADNEQFF
TGCGCCAGCAGCTTGGTGGCTAGCGGGAGGGCCGACAATGAGCAGTTCTTC
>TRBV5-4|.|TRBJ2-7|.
CASSLDNEQYF
TGTGCCAGCAGCTTGGACAACGAGCAGTACTTC
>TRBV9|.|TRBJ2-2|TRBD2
CASSLAGVTGELFF
TGTGCCAGCAGTCTAGCGGGAGTGACTGGGGAGCTGTTTTTT
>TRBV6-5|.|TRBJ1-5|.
CASSRDTNQPQHF
TGTGCCAGCAGTCGGGACACCAATCAGCCCCAGCATTTT
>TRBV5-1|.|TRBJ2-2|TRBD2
CASSWPASLAGGPGGELFF
TGCGCCAGCAGCTGGCCCGCATCACTAGCGGGAGGGCCTGGCGGGGAGCTGTTTTTT
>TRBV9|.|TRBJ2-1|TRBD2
CASSLKRGSYNEQFF
TGTGCCAGCAGCTTAAAGCGGGGCTCCTACAATGAGCAGTTCTTC
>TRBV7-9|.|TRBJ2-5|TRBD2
CASSLGLAGTQQETQYF
TGTGCCAGCAGCTTAGGGCTAGCGGGAACACAACAAGAGACCCAGTACTTC
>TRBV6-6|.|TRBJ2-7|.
CASSSTGQMDYF
TGTGCCAGCAGCTCCACTGGACAGATGGACTACTTC
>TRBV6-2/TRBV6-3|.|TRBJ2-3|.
CASSYNVESSSTDTQYF
TGTGCCAGCAGTTACAATGTGGAATCATCTAGCACAGATACGCAGTATTTT
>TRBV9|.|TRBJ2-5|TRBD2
CASSVGLAGGLGETQYF
TGTGCCAGCAGCGTAGGGTTAGCGGGAGGATTAGGAGAGACCCAGTACTTC
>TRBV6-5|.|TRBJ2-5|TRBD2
CASRRGAGETQYF
TGTGCCAGCAGGCGGGGGGCGGGGGAGACCCAGTACTTC